This passage covers 17 T cell receptor beta chains from one sample sequenced in a study of blood T cell repertoires in COVID-19. The data were produced by immunoSEQ multiplex PCR, yet TCRdb's version contains in-frame clones alone and is incomplete. The table lists around 280,000 clones, 85% to 90% of them singletons. Input material: peripheral blood. The receptors originated from a woman aged 30 to 39 with COVID-19, enrolled during active disease.

There are a few counts of this clone. This chain links TRBV11-2 with TRBJ1-6; D perhaps matches TRBD1 (5 bases). CDR1 and CDR2 (germline): SGHAT, FQNNGV. The CDR3 is made up of 14 amino acids. V lost 0 bases and J lost 10, with 10 bases in between. CDR3 amino acids: CASSLDTGESPLHF. CDR3 DNA: TGTGCCAGCAGCTTAGATACGGGGGAATCACCCCTCCACTTT.

The gene calls are TRBV7-2 and TRBJ2-2; 8 bases align to TRBD1. This CDR3 spans 15 amino acids. Germline CDR1 SGHTA, CDR2 FQGNSA. Germline trimming cut 4 bases from V and 2 bases from J; bases unmatched to any gene: 3. The CDR3: CASSSGTGNTGELFF. CDR3 coding DNA: TGTGCCAGCAGCTCCGGGACAGGAAACACCGGGGAGCTGTTTTTT.

In DNA, the CDR3 is TGTGCCAGCAGTTATACCAGTTTACGAGACTGGCAGTACTTC. Encoded protein: CASSYTSLRDWQYF. V and J are TRBV6-2 or TRBV6-3 and TRBJ2-7, with unresolved D. Trimming pared 3 bases from V and 9 bases from J, leaving 18 bases between. CDR3 size: 14 residues. Germline V lookup: CDR1 MNHEY, CDR2 SVGEGT.

The gene calls are TRBV7-9 and TRBJ1-5; the D is unclear. V was pared by 2 bases and J by 2 bases, with 10 bases between. The CDR3 contains 15 residues. The germline V gene has CDR1 SEHNR and CDR2 FQNEAQ (reference sequence). Here the CDR3 DNA reads TGTGCCAGCAGCTTAAGGAGGGAAGGCAATCAGCCCCAGCATTTT. Translating it yields CASSLRREGNQPQHF.

This rearrangement joins TRBV7-8 to TRBJ2-1; TRBD2 is a possible D gene (6 bases). Germline assignment: CDR1 SGHVS and CDR2 FQNEAQ. With 4 bases removed from V and 11 bases from J, the gap between germline ends came to 18 bases. This CDR3 region has 14 residues. CDR3 coding DNA: TGTGCCAGCAGCTGGCGGGACTCCGCCACTAAGCAGTTCTTC. Its protein is CASSWRDSATKQFF.

This clone appeared once. The V and J genes are TRBV6-4 and TRBJ1-1, with 7 bases fitting TRBD1. Germline CDR1 is MRHNA and CDR2 is SNTAGT. The CDR3 totals 14 residues. Germline trimming cut 6 bases from V and 1 base from J; bases unmatched to any gene: 5. CDR3 DNA sequence: TGTGCCAGCAGATTACAGGGGACGAACACTGAAGCTTTCTTT. Translating it yields CASRLQGTNTEAFF.

The chain carries TRBV3-1 (or the pseudogene TRBV3-2) and TRBJ2-1; 7 bases match TRBD2. The CDR3 totals 17 residues. Unmatched junction bases numbered 8, after V lost 2 bases and J lost 1 base. The germline gives CDR1 LGHDT, CDR2 YNNKEL (reference sequence). CDR3 DNA sequence: TGTGCCAGCAGCCAATATGGGCGGGGGTCGTCCTACAATGAGCAGTTCTTC. Protein product: CASSQYGRGSSYNEQFF.

The rearrangement uses TRBV29-1 and TRBJ1-1; D not certain. Trimming left V 5 bases short and J 4 bases short, with 11 bases between. Per germline, CDR1 SQVTM and CDR2 ANQGSEA. The CDR3 extends over 12 amino acids. The CDR3 loop reads CSVSSLSTEAFF. The CDR3 DNA sequence: TGCAGCGTTTCCTCCCTGAGCACTGAAGCTTTCTTT.

The chain recombines TRBV6-5 with TRBJ1-6; no firm D call. The V gene lost 6 bases and the J gene lost 0 bases, with 6 bases spanning the gap. The CDR3 contains 14 residues. The germline V gene encodes CDR1 MNHEY and CDR2 SVGAGI. The CDR3 spells CASSYSSYNSPLHF. CDR3 in DNA: TGTGCCAGCAGCTATAGCTCCTATAATTCACCCCTCCACTTT.

The V and J genes are TRBV19 and TRBJ2-4; D unclear. The V gene's germline CDR1 is LNHDA and CDR2 SQIVND (reference sequence). With 5 bases removed from V and 0 bases from J, the gap between germline ends came to 20 bases. The CDR3 is made up of 18 amino acids. CDR3 in DNA: TGTGCCAGTAGTTTACTATCCGGGTCCGGGTCAGCCAAAAACATTCAGTACTTC. Its protein is CASSLLSGSGSAKNIQYF. The whole variable domain, remainder taken from reference TRBV19 and TRBJ2-4, is DGGITQSPKYLFRKEGQNVTLSCEQNLNHDAMYWYRQDPGQGLRLIYYSQIVNDFQKGDIAEGYSVSREKKESFPLTVTSAQKNPTAFYLCASSLLSGSGSAKNIQYFGAGTRLSVL.

This clone was seen once. The chain couples TRBV2 to TRBJ1-1; the match to TRBD1 covers 8 bases. The CDR3 length is 15 residues. Germline V gene lookup returns CDR1 SNHLY and CDR2 FYNNEI. The V and J ends lost 5 bases and 4 bases, in that order; junction bases with no gene match: 9. The CDR3 DNA is TGTGCCAGCAGTCCCGGACAGGGCTGGGGCACTGAAGCTTTCTTT. Translated, it gives CASSPGQGWGTEAFF.

As regards this clone: This CDR3 is also generated by other DNA sequences in the sample. The chain joins TRBV5-1 to TRBJ2-7, with TRBD1 matching over 8 bases. The germline V gene encodes CDR1 SGHRS and CDR2 YFSETQ. The CDR3 length is 13 residues. V gave up 0 bases and J gave up 4 bases; unmatched junction bases: 0. This CDR3 reads CASSLDRGYEQYF. CDR3 DNA: TGCGCCAGCAGCTTGGACAGGGGGTACGAGCAGTACTTC.

Only a few counts were recorded for this clone. The V and J genes are TRBV15 and TRBJ1-5, with D perhaps matching TRBD1 (5 bases). Trimming took off 0 bases at V and 6 bases at J, with 6 bases between the two ends. This CDR3 is 13 amino acids long. The germline V gene encodes CDR1 LNHNV and CDR2 YYDKDF (reference sequence). The CDR3 loop reads CATSRDRGQPQHF. The CDR3 coding sequence is TGTGCCACCAGCAGAGATAGGGGTCAGCCCCAGCATTTT. The full variable domain, completed using reference TRBV15 and TRBJ1-5, is DAMVIQNPRYQVTQFGKPVTLSCSQTLNHNVMYWYQQKSSQAPKLLFHYYDKDFNNEADTPDNFQSRRPNTSFCFLDIRSPGLGDTAMYLCATSRDRGQPQHFGDGTRLSIL.

V is TRBV19 and J is TRBJ1-2; D possibly corresponds to TRBD1 (6 bases). Trimming removed 4 bases at V and 4 bases at J, with 19 bases between. Germline V gene lookup returns CDR1 LNHDA and CDR2 SQIVND (reference sequence). This CDR3 has 16 amino acids. The chain's CDR3 is CASSTHLGARGYGYTF. The DNA of the CDR3 is TGTGCCAGTAGTACCCACCTGGGGGCCCGAGGCTATGGCTACACCTTC.

The chain couples TRBV3-1 (or the pseudogene TRBV3-2) to TRBJ2-2; tentative D call: TRBD1 (6 bases). V gave up 2 bases and J gave up 1 base, with 8 bases separating them. This CDR3 contains 15 residues. Germline V gives CDR1 LGHDT, CDR2 YNNKEL (reference sequence). The CDR3 protein is CASSQIQGNTGELFF. The CDR3 region has the DNA TGTGCCAGCAGCCAAATACAGGGGAACACCGGGGAGCTGTTTTTT.

The V gene is TRBV24-1, the J gene TRBJ2-1, with 7 bases fitting TRBD2. CDR3 length: 10 residues. Trimming took 12 bases from V and 11 from J; bases not matched to a gene: 6. Germline lookup yields CDR1 KGHDR and CDR2 SFDVKD. In DNA, the CDR3 is TGTGCCCCCGAGGGAGGGAAGCAGTTCTTC. Protein product: CAPEGGKQFF.

The chain has TRBV4-1 and TRBJ2-7; tentative D call: TRBD2 (6 bases). The length of the CDR3 is 15 residues. V lost 6 bases and J lost 3, with 18 bases in between. In germline, CDR1 is MGHRA, CDR2 YSYEKL. CDR3 DNA: TGCGCCAGCAGTCTAACCGGGACTGCCGTCTACGAGCAGTACTTC. Protein product: CASSLTGTAVYEQYF.